The 10 T cell receptor beta chains reported below all come from one sample, sequenced in a study of molecular identifiers for immune sequencing clone quantification. TCRdb reanalysed the PCR reads using MiXCR and keeps one entry per CDR3 protein. The table shows some 70,000 distinct CDR3 sequences, with 15% to 20% occurring only once. The specimen was naive CD8+ T cells from blood, with Jurkat cell RNA spiked in. Regarding subset: FACS-sorted CD8+CD4-CCR7+CD45RA+ naive T cells. The receptors derive from a human donor in good health. Some libraries in this study had Jurkat cell RNA spiked in.

This clonotype was seen repeatedly, ten times or more. This CDR3 reads CASSRTTAGAYNEQFF. The CDR3 bases are TGTGCCAGCAGCCGCACCACGGCGGGAGCCTACAATGAGCAGTTCTTC. The chain couples TRBV7-6 to TRBJ2-1, with TRBD2 matching over 7 bases. This CDR3 is 16 amino acids long. V lost 5 bases, J lost 2 bases, and 9 bases stayed unmatched. Germline V gene data show CDR1 as SGHVS and CDR2 as FNYEAQ.

About this clonotype: This may arise from a read error, as a much more abundant clone is one base away. Written as DNA, the CDR3 is TGTGCCAGCAGTTTTGGGACTTCTTCAGATACGAAGTATTTT. It translates to CASSFGTSSDTKYF. V and J are TRBV27 and TRBJ2-3; tentative D call: TRBD2 (6 bases). Germline values: CDR1 MNHEY, CDR2 SMNVEV (reference sequence). The CDR3 totals 14 residues.

This clonotype showed up just a few times. This sequence joins TRBV7-8 and TRBJ2-1; the match to TRBD2 covers 13 bases. From germline, CDR1 is SGHVS and CDR2 FQNEAQ. The CDR3 has 17 amino acids. The trim removed 5 bases at V and 1 base at J, leaving 5 bases unmatched. Written as DNA, the CDR3 is TGTGCCAGCAGCCCGCGACTAGCGGGAGGTTCCTACAATGAGCAGTTCTTC. Amino acids: CASSPRLAGGSYNEQFF.

Concerning this clonotype: A read error may explain this, as a much larger clone is one base away. The V and J genes are TRBV6-9 and TRBJ2-3, with D unresolved. This CDR3 contains 11 residues. V was clipped by 6 bases and J by 4 bases, with 5 bases between them. Germline-derived CDR1 and CDR2 are MNHGY and SVAAGI. DNA for the CDR3: TGTGCCAGCAGCCCCGCAGATACGCAGTATTTT. Protein product: CASSPADTQYF.

This clonotype was found many times. The V call is TRBV7-9, the J call TRBJ2-2; D may be TRBD1 (5 bases). This CDR3 is 16 amino acids long. V lost 5 bases to trimming and J lost 9 bases, with 22 bases between them. CDR1 is SEHNR and CDR2 is FQNEAQ in the germline V gene (reference sequence). The CDR3 nucleotides are TGTGCCAGCAGCCATCCGACAGTGCCGCCTGTTTGGGAGCTGTTTTTT. Translating gives CASSHPTVPPVWELFF.

On this clonotype itself: A read error is possible here, since a much larger clone lies one base away. The chain combines TRBV13 with TRBJ2-5; unclear D gene. Trimming cost V 1 base and J 6 bases, with 9 bases left between them. CDR3 length: 13 residues. Germline assignment: CDR1 PRHDT and CDR2 FYEKMQ (reference sequence). CDR3 sequence: CASSLESSKTQYF. The CDR3 DNA reads TGTGCCAGCAGCTTAGAGTCGAGTAAGACCCAGTACTTC.

This clonotype was found many times. V is TRBV4-2 and J is TRBJ2-7; no definite D call. Trimming stripped 1 base from V and 6 bases from J, with 10 bases between. The CDR3 has 13 amino acids. CDR1 is LGHNA and CDR2 is YNFKEQ in the germline V gene. The CDR3 region has the DNA TGTGCCAGCAGCCAAGGGGTCAGTGTCGAGCAGTACTTC. It translates to CASSQGVSVEQYF.

This clonotype was recorded at least ten times. This rearrangement joins TRBV19 to TRBJ2-7; D is ambiguous. The V and J ends lost 1 base and 2 bases respectively, with 9 bases between them. The CDR3 covers 14 residues. CDR1 is LNHDA and CDR2 is SQIVND in the germline V gene (reference sequence). The CDR3 spells CASSIVGSPYEQYF. The CDR3 DNA reads TGTGCCAGTAGTATAGTGGGGTCTCCCTACGAGCAGTACTTC.

This clonotype was recorded many times. The chain uses TRBV4-1 and TRBJ1-1; unclear D gene. In germline, CDR1 is MGHRA, CDR2 YSYEKL. Trimming cost V 1 base and J 7 bases, with 16 bases left between them. This CDR3 is built from 15 residues. The CDR3 DNA follows: TGCGCCAGCAGCCAAGGTCTCACGGAGTTAAATGAAGCTTTCTTT. It yields the protein CASSQGLTELNEAFF.

Ten or more counts support this clonotype. The chain recombines TRBV28 with TRBJ2-1; D is undetermined. This CDR3 comprises 10 residues. CDR1 is MDHEN, CDR2 SYDVKM, per germline. V was cut by 8 bases and J by 3 bases, with 2 bases left in between. CDR3 in DNA: TGTGCCAGCTTCTACAATGAGCAGTTCTTC. Encoded protein: CASFYNEQFF. Filled out from reference TRBV28 and TRBJ2-1, the complete variable domain reads DVKVTQSSRYLVKRTGEKVFLECVQDMDHENMFWYRQDPGLGLRLIYFSYDVKMKEKGDIPEGYSVSREKKERFSLILESASTNQTSMYLCASFYNEQFFGPGTRLTVL.